The clone carrying this TCR beta chain was observed once. This entry is derived from a study of CD8 T cells in Susac syndrome. Random hexamers were used to reverse transcribe the RNA input (about 0.5 to 1 ug). TCRdb re-called the immunoSEQ multiplex PCR reads through MiXCR, storing one row per CDR3 protein. This repertoire shows tens of thousands of distinct CDR3 sequences, 95% found once; its top ten account for about 0.45%. The CDR3 loop spans 16 amino acids. J gave up 6 bases and V 4 bases, and 9 bases lay outside the gene matches. Germline V gene sequence: CDR1 MNHEY, CDR2 SMNVEV (reference sequence).

The rearrangement links TRBV27 to TRBJ2-2; 9 positions agree with TRBD1. Sequenced sample: CD8+ T cells from PBMCs. The sequence was obtained from a human donor with Susac syndrome. CDR3 coding DNA: TGTGCCAGCAGTTCCCTTACAGGGGGCTCTGCCGGGGAGCTGTTTTTT. Translation gives CASSSLTGGSAGELFF.